One TCR beta chain is described in this entry. Its antigen is not identified. The source of the sample is a study of T cell responses to AZD1222 COVID-19 vaccine. Study-wide points: Donors were mostly white British, more females; clonal diversity possibly underestimated. Repertoire collection took place solely once the T cell response had peaked.

The V and J ends lost 3 bases and 2 bases respectively, with 12 bases between them. The CDR3 runs to 14 residues. Germline assignment: CDR1 SQVTM and CDR2 ANQGSEA. Profiled with immunoSEQ multiplex PCR; TCRdb holds only in-frame clones, not every one. The table includes 100,000 or so clones, about 80% detected once. The chain joins TRBV29-1 to TRBJ2-3; a weak D match, TRBD1 (5 bases). Here the sequenced sample was peripheral blood, taken on day 0 of AZD1222 vaccination. This receptor was obtained from an adult in good health. Here the CDR3 reads CSVDGRGNTDTQYF. The DNA for the CDR3 is TGCAGCGTTGATGGTAGGGGTAACACAGATACGCAGTATTTT.